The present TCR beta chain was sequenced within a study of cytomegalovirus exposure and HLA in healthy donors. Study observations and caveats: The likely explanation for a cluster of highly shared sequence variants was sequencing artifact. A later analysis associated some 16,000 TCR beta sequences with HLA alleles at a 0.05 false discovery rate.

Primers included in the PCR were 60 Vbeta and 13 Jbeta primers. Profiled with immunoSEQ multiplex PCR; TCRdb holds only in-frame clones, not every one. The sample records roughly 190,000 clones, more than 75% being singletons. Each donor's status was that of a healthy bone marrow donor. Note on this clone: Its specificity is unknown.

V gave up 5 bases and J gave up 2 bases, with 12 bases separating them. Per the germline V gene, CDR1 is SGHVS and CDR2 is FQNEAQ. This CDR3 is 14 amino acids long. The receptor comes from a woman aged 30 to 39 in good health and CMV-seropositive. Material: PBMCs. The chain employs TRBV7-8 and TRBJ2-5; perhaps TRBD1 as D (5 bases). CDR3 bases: TGTGCCAGCAGCCCGATGCAGGGACAAGAGACCCAGTACTTC. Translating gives CASSPMQGQETQYF.